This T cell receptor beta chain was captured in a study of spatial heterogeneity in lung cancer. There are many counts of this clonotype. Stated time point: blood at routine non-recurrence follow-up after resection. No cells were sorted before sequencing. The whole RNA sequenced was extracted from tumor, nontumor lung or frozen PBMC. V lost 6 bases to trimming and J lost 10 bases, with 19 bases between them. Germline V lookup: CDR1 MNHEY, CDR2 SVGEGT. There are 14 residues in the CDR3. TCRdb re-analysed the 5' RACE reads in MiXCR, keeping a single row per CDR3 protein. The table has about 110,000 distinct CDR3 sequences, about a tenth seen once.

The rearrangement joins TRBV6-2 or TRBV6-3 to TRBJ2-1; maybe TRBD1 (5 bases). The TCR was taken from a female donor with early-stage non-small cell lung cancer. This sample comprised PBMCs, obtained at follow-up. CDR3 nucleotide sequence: TGTGCCAGCAGCGCGGTGACAGACCATGACGAGCAGTTCTTC. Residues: CASSAVTDHDEQFF.